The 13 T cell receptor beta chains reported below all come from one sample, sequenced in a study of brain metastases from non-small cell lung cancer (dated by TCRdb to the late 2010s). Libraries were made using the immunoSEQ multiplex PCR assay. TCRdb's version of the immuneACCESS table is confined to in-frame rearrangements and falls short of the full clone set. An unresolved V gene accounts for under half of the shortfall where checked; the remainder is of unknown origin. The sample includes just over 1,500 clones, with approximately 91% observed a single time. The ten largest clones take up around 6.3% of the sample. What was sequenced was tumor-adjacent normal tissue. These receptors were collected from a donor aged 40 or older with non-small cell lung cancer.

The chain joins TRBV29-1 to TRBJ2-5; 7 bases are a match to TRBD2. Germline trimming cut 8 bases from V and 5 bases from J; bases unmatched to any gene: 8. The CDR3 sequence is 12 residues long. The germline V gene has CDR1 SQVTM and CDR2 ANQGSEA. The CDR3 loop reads CSIGLDSETQYF. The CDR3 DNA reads TGCAGCATCGGACTAGACTCCGAGACCCAGTACTTC.

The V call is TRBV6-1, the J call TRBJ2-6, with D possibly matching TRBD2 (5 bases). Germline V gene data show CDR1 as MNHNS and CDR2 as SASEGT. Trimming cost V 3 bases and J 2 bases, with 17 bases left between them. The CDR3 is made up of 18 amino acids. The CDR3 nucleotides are TGTGCCAGCAGTGAGAGACGAGGGTACTACGCTGGGGCCAACGTCCTGACTTTC. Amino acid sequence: CASSERRGYYAGANVLTF.

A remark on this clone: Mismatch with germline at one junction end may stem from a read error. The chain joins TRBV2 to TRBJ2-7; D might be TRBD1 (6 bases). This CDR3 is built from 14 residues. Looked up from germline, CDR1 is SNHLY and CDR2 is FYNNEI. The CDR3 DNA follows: TGTGCCAGCAGGCCACAGGGTCCGACCCCCTCGCCCGACTTC. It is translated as CASRPQGPTPSPDF.

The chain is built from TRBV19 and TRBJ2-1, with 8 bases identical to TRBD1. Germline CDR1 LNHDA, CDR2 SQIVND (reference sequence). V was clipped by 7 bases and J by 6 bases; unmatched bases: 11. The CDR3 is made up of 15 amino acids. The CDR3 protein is CASNAGTGNINEQFF. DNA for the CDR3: TGTGCCAGTAACGCCGGGACAGGAAATATCAATGAGCAGTTCTTC.

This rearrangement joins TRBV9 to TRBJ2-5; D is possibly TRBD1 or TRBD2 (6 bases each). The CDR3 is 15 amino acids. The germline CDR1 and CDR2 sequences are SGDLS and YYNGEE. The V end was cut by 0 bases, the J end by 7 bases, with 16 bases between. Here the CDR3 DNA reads TGTGCCAGCAGCGTAGGAGGGGGGCAGGGCACGACCCAGTACTTC. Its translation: CASSVGGGQGTTQYF.

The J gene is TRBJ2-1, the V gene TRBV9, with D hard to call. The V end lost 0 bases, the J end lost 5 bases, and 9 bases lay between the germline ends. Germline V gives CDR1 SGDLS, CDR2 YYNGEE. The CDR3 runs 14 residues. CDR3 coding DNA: TGTGCCAGCAGCGTAGGAAGGAATAACAATGAGCAGTTCTTC. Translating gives CASSVGRNNNEQFF.

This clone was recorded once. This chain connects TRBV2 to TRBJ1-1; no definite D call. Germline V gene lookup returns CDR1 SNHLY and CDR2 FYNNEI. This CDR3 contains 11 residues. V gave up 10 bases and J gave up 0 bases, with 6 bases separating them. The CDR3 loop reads CANEVNTEAFF. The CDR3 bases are TGTGCCAATGAGGTGAACACTGAAGCTTTCTTT. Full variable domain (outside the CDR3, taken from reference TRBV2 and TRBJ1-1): EPEVTQTPSHQVTQMGQEVILRCVPISNHLYFYWYRQILGQKVEFLVSFYNNEISEKSEIFDDQFSVERPDGSNFTLKIRSTKLEDSAMYFCANEVNTEAFFGQGTRLTVV.

Here the CDR3 reads CASIGALGTEAFF. CDR3 coding DNA: TGCGCCAGCATCGGGGCGCTGGGAACTGAAGCTTTCTTT. The gene calls are TRBV5-1 and TRBJ1-1; tentative D call: TRBD1 (5 bases). Trimming removed 6 bases at V and 5 bases at J, with 14 bases between. CDR1 SGHRS and CDR2 YFSETQ come from the germline V gene. The CDR3 totals 13 residues.

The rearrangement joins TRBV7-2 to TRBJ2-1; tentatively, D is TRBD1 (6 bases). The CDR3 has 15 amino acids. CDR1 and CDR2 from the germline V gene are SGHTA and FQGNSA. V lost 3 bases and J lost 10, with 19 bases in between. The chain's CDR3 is CASSFRRDKGLEQFF. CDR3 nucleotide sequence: TGTGCCAGCAGCTTTCGCCGGGACAAGGGTCTAGAGCAGTTCTTC.

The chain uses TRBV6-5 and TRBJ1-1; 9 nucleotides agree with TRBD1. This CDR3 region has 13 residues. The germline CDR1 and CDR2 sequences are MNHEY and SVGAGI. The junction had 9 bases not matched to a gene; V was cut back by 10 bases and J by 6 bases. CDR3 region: CATPDRGSPEAFF. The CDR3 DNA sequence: TGTGCCACCCCGGACAGGGGCAGCCCTGAAGCTTTCTTT.

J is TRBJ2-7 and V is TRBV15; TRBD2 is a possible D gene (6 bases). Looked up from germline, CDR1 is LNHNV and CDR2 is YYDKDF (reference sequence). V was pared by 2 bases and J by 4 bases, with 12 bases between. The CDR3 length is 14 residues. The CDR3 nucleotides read TGTGCCACCAGCAGAACCGCGGGATCGTACGAGCAGTACTTC. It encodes CATSRTAGSYEQYF.

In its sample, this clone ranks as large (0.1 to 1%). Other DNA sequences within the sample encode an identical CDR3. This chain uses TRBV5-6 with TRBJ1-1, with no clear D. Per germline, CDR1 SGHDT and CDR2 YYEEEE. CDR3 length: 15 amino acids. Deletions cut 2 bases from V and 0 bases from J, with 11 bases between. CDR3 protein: CASSLESSMNTEAFF. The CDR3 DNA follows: TGTGCCAGCAGCTTAGAGTCCAGTATGAACACTGAAGCTTTCTTT.

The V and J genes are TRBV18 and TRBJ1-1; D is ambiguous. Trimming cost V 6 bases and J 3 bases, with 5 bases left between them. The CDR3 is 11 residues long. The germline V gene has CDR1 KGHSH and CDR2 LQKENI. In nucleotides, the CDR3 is TGTGCCAGCTCGCCAGACACTGAAGCTTTCTTT. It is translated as CASSPDTEAFF.